The 23 T cell receptor beta chains presented below share a single source sample, sequenced in a study of blood T cell repertoires in COVID-19 (dated by TCRdb to the early 2020s). Library generation was performed with the immunoSEQ multiplex PCR assay. TCRdb took this table from immuneACCESS and kept in-frame rearrangements with V and J called. Such tables lack part of the clones; where checked against another copy, unresolved V genes explain under half of the gap, and the rest is unexplained. The sample yields about 120,000 clones; 75% to 90% were counted once. 25% to 30% of the sample belongs to the ten largest clones. The sequenced sample was peripheral blood. These receptors came from a woman between 70 and 85 years old with acute or convalescent COVID-19.

This CDR3 is CAISGTDSYEQYF. The CDR3 DNA sequence: TGTGCCATCTCCGGGACAGACTCCTACGAGCAGTACTTC. The rearrangement links TRBV10-3 to TRBJ2-7; 7 positions match TRBD1. Germline trimming cut 8 bases from V and 0 bases from J; bases unmatched to any gene: 4. This CDR3 comprises 13 residues. Germline V CDR1 and CDR2: ENHRY, SYGVKD.

This chain connects TRBV6-6 to TRBJ2-7; no reliable D call. Germline assignment: CDR1 MNHNY and CDR2 SVGAGI (reference sequence). V dropped 6 bases and J dropped 3 bases, with 9 bases sitting between them. This CDR3 is built from 12 residues. CDR3 in amino acids: CASSPGDYEQYF. CDR3 nucleotide sequence: TGTGCCAGCAGCCCAGGTGACTACGAGCAGTACTTC.

This rearrangement joins TRBV19 to TRBJ1-3, with D maybe TRBD1 (6 bases). Trimming shortened V by 7 bases and J by 0 bases, and 19 bases separated the two germline ends. From germline, CDR1 is LNHDA and CDR2 SQIVND (reference sequence). The CDR3 runs 17 residues. CDR3 nucleotide sequence: TGTGCCAGTAAGGTGTGGATCAGGGACAACTCTGGAAACACCATATATTTT. This sequence encodes CASKVWIRDNSGNTIYF.

This chain uses TRBV2 with TRBJ2-3, with 7 bases aligning to TRBD2. This CDR3 contains 15 residues. CDR1 and CDR2 from the germline V gene are SNHLY and FYNNEI. The trim removed 6 bases at V and 5 bases at J, leaving 11 bases unmatched. The CDR3 DNA follows: TGTGCCAGCAGCTCGGCTAGCGGTTCGATAGATACGCAGTATTTT. It specifies CASSSASGSIDTQYF.

V gene TRBV3-1 (or the pseudogene TRBV3-2) combines with J gene TRBJ1-1; possible D gene TRBD1, 6 bases. This CDR3 has 13 amino acids. Trimming stripped 4 bases from V and 5 bases from J, with 11 bases between. CDR1 and CDR2 from the germline V gene are LGHDT and YNNKEL (reference sequence). The CDR3 is CASSPSRGTEAFF. The CDR3 bases are TGTGCCAGCAGCCCTAGCAGGGGAACTGAAGCTTTCTTT.

The genes are TRBV7-3 and TRBJ1-6; 8 nucleotides agree with TRBD1. In germline, CDR1 is SGHTA, CDR2 FQGTGA. CDR3 length equals 15 residues. Trimming cost V 5 bases and J 6 bases; bases outside gene matches: 6. The CDR3 nucleotides read TGTGCCAGCAGCCGAACAGGGGGTGGTAATTCACCCCTCCACTTT. This encodes CASSRTGGGNSPLHF.

CDR3 protein: CASSLGRIGGGWTEAFF. In nucleotides, the CDR3 is TGTGCCAGCAGCTTAGGCAGAATCGGAGGAGGTTGGACTGAAGCTTTCTTT. The chain employs TRBV7-9 and TRBJ1-1, with D uncertain. CDR1 is SEHNR and CDR2 is FQNEAQ in the germline V gene (reference sequence). Between the trimmed V and J ends, which lost 1 base and 5 bases, there was a span of 20 bases. This CDR3 has 17 residues. Full variable domain (remainder filled in from reference TRBV7-9 and TRBJ1-1): DTGVSQNPRHKITKRGQNVTFRCDPISEHNRLYWYRQTLGQGPEFLTYFQNEAQLEKSRLLSDRFSAERPKGSFSTLEIQRTEQGDSAMYLCASSLGRIGGGWTEAFFGQGTRLTVV.

The V gene is TRBV28, the J gene TRBJ1-1; D perhaps matches TRBD1 (5 bases). Germline V CDR1 and CDR2: MDHEN, SYDVKM. The germline V and J ends were trimmed by 6 bases and 3 bases, with 20 bases remaining between them. The CDR3 has 16 residues. Here the CDR3 DNA reads TGTGCCAGCAGGTTCTCCCAACAGGAACCTGACACTGAAGCTTTCTTT. This sequence encodes CASRFSQQEPDTEAFF.

This chain connects TRBV18 to TRBJ2-2, with 7 nucleotides matching TRBD1. CDR3 size: 14 residues. CDR1 is KGHSH and CDR2 is LQKENI in the germline V gene. Trimming cost V 9 bases and J 1 base; bases outside gene matches: 5. CDR3 nucleotide sequence: TGTGCCAGTCGGGACAGTTTGAACACCGGGGAGCTGTTTTTT. It is translated as CASRDSLNTGELFF.

In DNA, the CDR3 is TGTGCCAGCAGCGTAGGTGGGACAGGGGATGAGCAGTTCTTC. Translating it yields CASSVGGTGDEQFF. The chain employs TRBV9 and TRBJ2-1; 10 positions agree with TRBD1. The CDR3 extends over 14 amino acids. Germline V lookup: CDR1 SGDLS, CDR2 YYNGEE. The V gene end was trimmed by 0 bases and the J gene end by 8 bases; junction bases not matched to a gene: 2. The entire variable domain, with the rest obtained from reference TRBV9 and TRBJ2-1, is as follows: DSGVTQTPKHLITATGQRVTLRCSPRSGDLSVYWYQQSLDQGLQFLIQYYNGEERAKGNILERFSAQQFPDLHSELNLSSLELGDSALYFCASSVGGTGDEQFFGPGTRLTVL.

This chain connects TRBV30 to TRBJ1-2, with a possible D match to TRBD1 (5 bases). Germline V lookup: CDR1 GTSNPN, CDR2 SVGIG (reference sequence). CDR3 length: 17 residues. The V gene lost 0 bases and the J gene lost 1 base, with 18 bases spanning the gap. Written as DNA, the CDR3 is TGTGCCTGGAGTGTACTTTCTTTTGGACAAAATAACTATGGCTACACCTTC. Translation: CAWSVLSFGQNNYGYTF.

J is TRBJ1-5 and V is TRBV28, with D unclear. The V end was cut by 6 bases, the J end by 4 bases, with 10 bases between. Germline assignment: CDR1 MDHEN and CDR2 SYDVKM. The CDR3 has 13 amino acids. CDR3 sequence reads: CASSSGLNQPQHF. As DNA, the CDR3 is TGTGCCAGCAGCTCGGGTCTAAATCAGCCCCAGCATTTT.

Points on this clone: Because the CDR3 is missing its conserved closing phenylalanine or tryptophan, this is likely a read error. The limits of the CDR3 on the DNA are not certain, so only TCRdb's listed CDR3 is given. This chain connects TRBV19 to TRBJ1-6; the table's D gene call, TRBD1, was not cross checked with the DNA. Germline CDR1 reads LNHDA; CDR2 reads SQIVND (reference sequence). With termini counted, the CDR3 has 12 amino acids. The CDR3 loop is CASSIDRGPPPV.

The count of this clone is one. The gene calls are TRBV5-1 and TRBJ1-6; 7 nucleotides align to TRBD1. Germline CDR1 SGHRS, CDR2 YFSETQ. The CDR3 has 14 residues. The ends lost 2 bases at V and 8 bases at J; junction bases unmatched: 4. Here the CDR3 DNA reads TGCGCCAGCAGCTTACAGGGGCACGATTCACCCCTCCACTTT. Protein: CASSLQGHDSPLHF.

The V and J genes are TRBV25-1 and TRBJ1-6; TRBD1 aligns across 9 bases. The CDR3 contains 15 residues. Per germline, CDR1 MGHDK and CDR2 SYGVNS. V shed 6 bases and J 10 bases; nucleotides not matched to a gene: 10. CDR3 in amino acids: CASSPGQGSGSPLHF. The DNA for the CDR3 is TGTGCCAGCAGCCCTGGACAGGGGTCAGGATCACCCCTCCACTTT.

This clone was observed once. This rearrangement joins TRBV6-5 to TRBJ1-5, with D possibly being TRBD1 (5 bases). This CDR3 region has 15 residues. Between the trimmed V and J ends, which lost 4 bases and 6 bases, there was a span of 16 bases. In germline, CDR1 is MNHEY, CDR2 SVGAGI. CDR3 amino acids: CASSSTEGISQPQHF. The CDR3 DNA sequence: TGTGCCAGCAGTTCAACGGAGGGGATAAGTCAGCCCCAGCATTTT.

The V call is TRBV7-3, the J call TRBJ1-2, with 7 bases identical to TRBD1. The CDR3 contains 19 residues. In germline, CDR1 is SGHTA, CDR2 FQGTGA. The ends lost 0 bases at V and 13 bases at J; junction bases unmatched: 26. The CDR3 coding sequence is TGTGCCAGCAGCTTAACAAGTCATGCCGTGGCGGCAGGGGGTCGAATCGTCACCTTC. The encoded protein is CASSLTSHAVAAGGRIVTF. Together with reference TRBV7-3 and TRBJ1-2, the CDR3 gives the full variable domain: GAGVSQTPSNKVTEKGKYVELRCDPISGHTALYWYRQSLGQGPEFLIYFQGTGAADDSGLPNDRFFAVRPEGSVSTLKIQRTERGDSAVYLCASSLTSHAVAAGGRIVTFGSGTRLTVV.

In DNA form, the CDR3 reads TGCGCCAGCAGCTTGGACCCTAGCGGGGGGGGCTATGAGCAGTTCTTC. Its protein is CASSLDPSGGGYEQFF. This chain uses TRBV5-1 with TRBJ2-1; 12 bases fit TRBD2. The CDR3 totals 16 residues. Germline lookup yields CDR1 SGHRS and CDR2 YFSETQ. The V segment lost 0 bases and the J segment 8 bases; nucleotides outside the gene matches: 6.

The chain joins TRBV5-1 to TRBJ1-1; D is unresolved. Germline V gives CDR1 SGHRS, CDR2 YFSETQ. The CDR3 has 13 residues. Trimming took 0 bases from V and 8 from J, leaving 11 bases between them. The CDR3: CASSLDGSAEAFF. DNA of the CDR3: TGCGCCAGCAGCTTGGACGGCAGCGCAGAAGCTTTCTTT.

The J gene is TRBJ1-5, the V gene TRBV19; D may be TRBD1 (5 bases). The CDR3 is 17 amino acids. V gave up 3 bases and J gave up 0 bases, with 15 bases separating them. Germline CDR1 reads LNHDA; CDR2 reads SQIVND (reference sequence). The CDR3 loop is CASSIPYRLYSNQPQHF. CDR3 nucleotide sequence: TGTGCCAGTAGTATCCCGTACAGGCTCTATAGCAATCAGCCCCAGCATTTT.

This clone is a singleton in its sample. V usage is TRBV9 and J usage is TRBJ1-2; D unresolved. Trimming pared 3 bases from V and 8 bases from J, leaving 8 bases between. CDR1 SGDLS and CDR2 YYNGEE come from the germline V gene. This CDR3 is built from 11 residues. CDR3 region: CASSGGGGYTF. The DNA of the CDR3 is TGTGCCAGCAGCGGAGGAGGGGGCTACACCTTC. The entire variable domain, with the rest obtained from reference TRBV9 and TRBJ1-2, is as follows: DSGVTQTPKHLITATGQRVTLRCSPRSGDLSVYWYQQSLDQGLQFLIQYYNGEERAKGNILERFSAQQFPDLHSELNLSSLELGDSALYFCASSGGGGYTFGSGTRLTVV.

In DNA, the CDR3 is TGTGCCAGCAGCCCATACAATGAGCAGTTCTTC. Translating gives CASSPYNEQFF. The J gene is TRBJ2-1, the V gene TRBV7-9; no clear D gene. The CDR3 length is 11 residues. Deletions cut 5 bases from V and 4 bases from J, with 3 bases between. Germline CDR1 SEHNR, CDR2 FQNEAQ (reference sequence).

V gene TRBV6-1 combines with J gene TRBJ1-4; D perhaps matches TRBD1 (5 bases). Germline V lookup: CDR1 MNHNS, CDR2 SASEGT. V was pared by 4 bases and J by 8 bases, with 20 bases between. This CDR3 contains 16 residues. The CDR3: CASSAPYGQEGEKLFF. Written as DNA, the CDR3 is TGTGCCAGCAGTGCCCCGTACGGGCAGGAGGGGGAAAAACTGTTTTTT.